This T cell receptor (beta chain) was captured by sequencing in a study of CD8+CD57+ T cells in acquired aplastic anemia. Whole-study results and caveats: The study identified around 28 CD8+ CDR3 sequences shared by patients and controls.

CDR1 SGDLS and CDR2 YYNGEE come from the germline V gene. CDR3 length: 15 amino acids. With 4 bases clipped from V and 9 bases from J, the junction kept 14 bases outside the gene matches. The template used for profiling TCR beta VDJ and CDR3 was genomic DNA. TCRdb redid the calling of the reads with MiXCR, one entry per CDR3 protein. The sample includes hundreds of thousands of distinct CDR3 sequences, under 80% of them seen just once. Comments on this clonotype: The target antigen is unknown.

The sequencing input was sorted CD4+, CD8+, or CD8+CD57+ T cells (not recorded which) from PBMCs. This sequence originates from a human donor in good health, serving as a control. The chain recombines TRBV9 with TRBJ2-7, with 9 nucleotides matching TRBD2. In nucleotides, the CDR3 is TGTGCCAGCAGCTTCCGTAGCAGCGGGGGGCCTGGGCAGTACTTC. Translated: CASSFRSSGGPGQYF.